Given below is one TCR beta chain in context. The authors' processing: Amplification with reference gene primers provided the estimates of nucleated cell counts. Sequenced by immunoSEQ multiplex PCR; TCRdb stores in-frame clones only, minus some. V, J and clone size are those of that table, while D and trimming were read from the DNA. In the table there are roughly 230,000 clones, roughly 83% of which are singletons. The V gene lost 5 bases and the J gene lost 0 bases, with 17 bases spanning the gap. CDR3 length: 17 amino acids. Per germline, CDR1 MDHEN and CDR2 SYDVKM. This specimen comes from a study of blood T cell repertoires in COVID-19. Looking at the study overall: COVID-19 samples, acute and convalescent, were from the United States, Italy and Spain. Nucleic acid was either cDNA or gDNA, and it came from T cells, B-cell-depleted T cells, or PBMCs.

The receptor was isolated from a woman in her forties or fifties with acute or convalescent COVID-19. Sequences were obtained from peripheral blood. This rearrangement joins TRBV28 to TRBJ2-1; D is perhaps TRBD2 (6 bases). DNA for the CDR3: TGTGCCAGCAGTCCCCTGGTAGCGGATAGCTCCTACAATGAGCAGTTCTTC. Translation: CASSPLVADSSYNEQFF. The complete variable domain, with remaining parts taken from reference TRBV28 and TRBJ2-1, reads DVKVTQSSRYLVKRTGEKVFLECVQDMDHENMFWYRQDPGLGLRLIYFSYDVKMKEKGDIPEGYSVSREKKERFSLILESASTNQTSMYLCASSPLVADSSYNEQFFGPGTRLTVL.